This T cell receptor beta chain appears in the sequencing data of a study of human T cells and chemical hapten exposure. The time point was: pre-sensitization, week 0. Sample treatment: therapeutic diphenylcyclopropenone sensitization with weekly scalp DPC. This clonotype was recorded a few times. This CDR3 has 15 residues. Trimming pared 4 bases from V and 8 bases from J, leaving 20 bases between. Germline V CDR1 and CDR2: LGHNA, YSLEER. MiXCR, applied by TCRdb to the RACE reads, yields one record per CDR3 protein. The sample has more than 250,000 distinct CDR3 sequences, approximately 7.5% seen once; the top ten hold less than 1.5%.

The receptor comes from a man younger than 30 with alopecia areata. Some clones in this sample may be carry-over from other donors' samples. Source: whole blood, taken in connection with sensitization to the hapten diphenylcyclopropenone (DPC). The chain is built from TRBV4-3 and TRBJ1-2, with D tentatively TRBD1 (5 bases). CDR3 coding DNA: TGCGCCAGCAGCCCCAACGTGGGGCCTGACGAAGGCTACACCTTC. It yields the protein CASSPNVGPDEGYTF.